This T cell receptor (beta chain) was obtained from a study of T cells in Graves' hyperthyroidism and ophthalmopathy. This clonotype occurred many times. Authors of the study amplified TCR beta CDR3 regions from RNA transcripts. An initial round of RT-PCR targeting the TCR CDR3 relied on the HTBI primer set. TCRdb ran MiXCR on the multiplex PCR reads and lists one entry per CDR3 protein. The sample includes hundreds of thousands of distinct CDR3 sequences, around a sixth of them seen just once. These patients, aged 18 to 65, had recently diagnosed hyperthyroidism lasting under 2 months. Per the germline V gene, CDR1 is SGHTA and CDR2 is FQGNSA. The CDR3 is 16 amino acids. Deletions cut 1 base from V and 2 bases from J, with 12 bases between.

The receptor comes from a woman between 18 and 30 years old with Graves' hyperthyroidism. The sample was blood. The chain is built from TRBV7-2 and TRBJ1-3; no clear D. This chain's CDR3 is CASSLGGIEPGNTIYF. The CDR3 DNA sequence: TGTGCCAGCAGCTTAGGAGGGATAGAACCTGGAAACACCATATATTTT.